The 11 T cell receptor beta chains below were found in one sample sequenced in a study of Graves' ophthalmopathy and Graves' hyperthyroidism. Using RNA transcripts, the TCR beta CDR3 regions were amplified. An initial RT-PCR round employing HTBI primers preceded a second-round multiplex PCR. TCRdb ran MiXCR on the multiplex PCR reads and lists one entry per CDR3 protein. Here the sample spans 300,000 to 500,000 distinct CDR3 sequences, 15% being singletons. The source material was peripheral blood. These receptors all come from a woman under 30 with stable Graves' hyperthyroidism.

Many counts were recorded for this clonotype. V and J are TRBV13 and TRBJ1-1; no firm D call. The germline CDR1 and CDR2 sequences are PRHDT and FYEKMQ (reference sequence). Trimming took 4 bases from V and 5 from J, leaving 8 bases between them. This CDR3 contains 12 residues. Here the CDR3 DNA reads TGTGCCAGCAGCTACCGACCGACTGAAGCTTTCTTT. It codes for CASSYRPTEAFF.

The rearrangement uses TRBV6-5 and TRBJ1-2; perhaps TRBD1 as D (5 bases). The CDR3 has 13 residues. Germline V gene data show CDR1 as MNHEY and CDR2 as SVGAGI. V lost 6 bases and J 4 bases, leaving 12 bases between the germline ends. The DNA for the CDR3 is TGTGCCAGCAGATATCCGACAGTCTATGGCTACACCTTC. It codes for CASRYPTVYGYTF.

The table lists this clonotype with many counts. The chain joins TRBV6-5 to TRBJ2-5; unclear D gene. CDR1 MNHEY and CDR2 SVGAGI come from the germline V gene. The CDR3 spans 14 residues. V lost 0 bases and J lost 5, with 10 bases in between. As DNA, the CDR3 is TGTGCCAGCAGTTACTCGATAGCTAGGGAGACCCAGTACTTC. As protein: CASSYSIARETQYF.

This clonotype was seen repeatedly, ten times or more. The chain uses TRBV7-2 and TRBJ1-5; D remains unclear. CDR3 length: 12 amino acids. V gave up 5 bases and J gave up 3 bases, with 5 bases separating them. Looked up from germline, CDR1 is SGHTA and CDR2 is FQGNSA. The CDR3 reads CASSPFNQPQHF. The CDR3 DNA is TGTGCCAGCAGCCCCTTCAATCAGCCCCAGCATTTT.

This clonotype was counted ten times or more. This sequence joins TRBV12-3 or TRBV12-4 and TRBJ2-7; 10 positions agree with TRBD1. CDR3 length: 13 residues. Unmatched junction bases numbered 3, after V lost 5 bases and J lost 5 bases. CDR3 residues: CASSDRGPNEQYF. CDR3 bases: TGTGCCAGCAGTGACAGGGGGCCCAACGAGCAGTACTTC.

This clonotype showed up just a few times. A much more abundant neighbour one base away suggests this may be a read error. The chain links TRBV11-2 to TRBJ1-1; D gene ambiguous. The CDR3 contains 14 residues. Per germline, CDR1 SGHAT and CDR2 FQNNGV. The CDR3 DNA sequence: TGTGCCAGCAGCTTAGATCTGGTTGACACTGAAGCTTGCTTT. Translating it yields CASSLDLVDTEACF.

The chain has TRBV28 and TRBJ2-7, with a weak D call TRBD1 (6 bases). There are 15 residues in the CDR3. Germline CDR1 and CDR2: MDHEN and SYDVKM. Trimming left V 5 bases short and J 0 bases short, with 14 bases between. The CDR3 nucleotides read TGTGCCAGCAGTGGACGGGACATTAGCTCCTACGAGCAGTACTTC. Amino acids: CASSGRDISSYEQYF.

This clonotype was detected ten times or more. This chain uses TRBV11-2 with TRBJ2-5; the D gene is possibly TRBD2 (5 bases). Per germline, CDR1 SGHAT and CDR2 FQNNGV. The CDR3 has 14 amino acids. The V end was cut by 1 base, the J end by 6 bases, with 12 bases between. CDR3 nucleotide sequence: TGTGCCAGCAGCTTAGCCACTAGTACGAAGACCCAGTACTTC. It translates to CASSLATSTKTQYF.

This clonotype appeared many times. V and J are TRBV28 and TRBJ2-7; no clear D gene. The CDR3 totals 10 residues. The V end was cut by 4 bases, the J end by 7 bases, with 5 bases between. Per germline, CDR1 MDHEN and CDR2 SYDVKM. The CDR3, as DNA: TGTGCCAGCAGTTCCTTAGAGCAGTACTTC. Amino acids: CASSSLEQYF.

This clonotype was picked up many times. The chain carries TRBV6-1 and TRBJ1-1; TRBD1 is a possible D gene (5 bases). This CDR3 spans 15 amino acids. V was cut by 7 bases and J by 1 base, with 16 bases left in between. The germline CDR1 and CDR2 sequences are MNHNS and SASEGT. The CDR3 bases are TGTGCCAGCACCCTTAGAGGGGCCCCGAACACTGAAGCTTTCTTT. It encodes CASTLRGAPNTEAFF.

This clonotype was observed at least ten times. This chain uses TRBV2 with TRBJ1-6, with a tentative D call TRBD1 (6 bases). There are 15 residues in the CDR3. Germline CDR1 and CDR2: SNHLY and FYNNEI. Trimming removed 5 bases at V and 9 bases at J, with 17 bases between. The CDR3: CASSPETGSGSPLHF. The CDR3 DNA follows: TGTGCCAGCAGTCCGGAGACAGGATCAGGTTCACCCCTCCACTTT.